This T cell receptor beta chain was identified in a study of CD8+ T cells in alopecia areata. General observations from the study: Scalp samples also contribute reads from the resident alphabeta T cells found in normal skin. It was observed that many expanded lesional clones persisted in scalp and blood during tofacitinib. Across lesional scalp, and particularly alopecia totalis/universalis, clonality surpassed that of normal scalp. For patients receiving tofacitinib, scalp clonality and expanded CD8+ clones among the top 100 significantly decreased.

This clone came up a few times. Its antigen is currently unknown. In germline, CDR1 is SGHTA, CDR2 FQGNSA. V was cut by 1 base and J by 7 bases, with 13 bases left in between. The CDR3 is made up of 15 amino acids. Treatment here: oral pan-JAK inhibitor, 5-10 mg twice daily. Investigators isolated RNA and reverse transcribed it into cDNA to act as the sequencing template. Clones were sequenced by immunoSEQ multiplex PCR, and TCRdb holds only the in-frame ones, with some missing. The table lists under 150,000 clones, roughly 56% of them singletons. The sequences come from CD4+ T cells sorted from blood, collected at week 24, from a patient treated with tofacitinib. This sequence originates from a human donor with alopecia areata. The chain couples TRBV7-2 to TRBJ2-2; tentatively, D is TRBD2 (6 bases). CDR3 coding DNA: TGTGCCAGCAGCTTAGTGGGACTCATAGGCGGGGAGCTGTTTTTT. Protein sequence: CASSLVGLIGGELFF.